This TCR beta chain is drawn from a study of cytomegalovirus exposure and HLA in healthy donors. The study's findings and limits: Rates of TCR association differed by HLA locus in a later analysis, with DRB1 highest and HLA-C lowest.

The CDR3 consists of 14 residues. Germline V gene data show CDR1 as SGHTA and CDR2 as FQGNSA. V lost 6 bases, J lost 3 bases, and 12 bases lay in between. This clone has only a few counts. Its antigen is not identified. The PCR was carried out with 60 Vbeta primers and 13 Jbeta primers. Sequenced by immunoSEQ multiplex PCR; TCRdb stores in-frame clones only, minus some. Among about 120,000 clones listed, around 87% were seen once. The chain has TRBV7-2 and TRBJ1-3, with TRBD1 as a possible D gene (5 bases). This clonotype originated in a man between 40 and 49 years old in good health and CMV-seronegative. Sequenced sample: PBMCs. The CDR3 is CASRLDTVGNTIYF. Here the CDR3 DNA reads TGTGCCAGCAGACTGGACACCGTTGGAAACACCATATATTTT.